This TCR beta chain derives from a study of blood T cell repertoires in COVID-19. Study as a whole: PBMCs, B-cell-depleted T cells, or T cells provided the cDNA or gDNA that made up the material.

Per the authors' pipeline: Nucleated cell counts were estimated from reference gene primer amplification. TCRdb's copy holds only in-frame clones and misses some; the assay was immunoSEQ multiplex PCR. That table supplies the V and J calls and clone size; D and trimming were determined from the DNA. The sample includes under 300,000 clones, around 85% of them seen just once. Individuals aged roughly 18 to 95 years were recruited from 24 US areas. The V gene end was trimmed by 5 bases and the J gene end by 1 base; junction bases not matched to a gene: 5. CDR3 length equals 16 residues. The germline V gene has CDR1 SGHNT and CDR2 YYREEE (reference sequence).

The receptor comes from a woman aged 40-49 years with acute COVID-19. The sequenced material came from PBMCs or T cells enriched from blood (not recorded which). V usage is TRBV5-4 and J usage is TRBJ2-2, with TRBD2 matching over 10 bases. As DNA, the CDR3 is TGTGCCAGCAGTCAAGGACTAGCGGAGAACACCGGGGAGCTGTTTTTT. Amino acid sequence: CASSQGLAENTGELFF.